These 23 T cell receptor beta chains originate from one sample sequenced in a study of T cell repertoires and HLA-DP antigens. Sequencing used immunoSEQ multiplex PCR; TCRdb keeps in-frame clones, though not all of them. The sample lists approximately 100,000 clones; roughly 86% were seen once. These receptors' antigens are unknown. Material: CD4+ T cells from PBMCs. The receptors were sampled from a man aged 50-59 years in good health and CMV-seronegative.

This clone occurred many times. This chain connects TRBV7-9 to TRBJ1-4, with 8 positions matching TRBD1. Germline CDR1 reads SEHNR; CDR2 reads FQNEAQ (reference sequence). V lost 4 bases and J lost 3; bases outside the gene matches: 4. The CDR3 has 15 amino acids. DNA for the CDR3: TGTGCCAGCAGCTCCACAGGGGGTTCTAATGAAAAACTGTTTTTT. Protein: CASSSTGGSNEKLFF.

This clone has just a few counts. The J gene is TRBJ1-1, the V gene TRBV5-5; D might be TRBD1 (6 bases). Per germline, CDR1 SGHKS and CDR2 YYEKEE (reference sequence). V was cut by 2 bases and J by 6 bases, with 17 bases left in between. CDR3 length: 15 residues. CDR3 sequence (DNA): TGTGCCAGCAGCTTTCAAAACAGGGAATTATCTGAAGCTTTCTTT. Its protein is CASSFQNRELSEAFF.

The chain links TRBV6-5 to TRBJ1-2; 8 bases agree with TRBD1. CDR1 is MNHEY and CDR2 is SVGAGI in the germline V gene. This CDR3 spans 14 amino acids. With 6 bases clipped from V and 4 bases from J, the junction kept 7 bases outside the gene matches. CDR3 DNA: TGTGCCAGCAGCCACGACAGGGGTGGCTATGGCTACACCTTC. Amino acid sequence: CASSHDRGGYGYTF.

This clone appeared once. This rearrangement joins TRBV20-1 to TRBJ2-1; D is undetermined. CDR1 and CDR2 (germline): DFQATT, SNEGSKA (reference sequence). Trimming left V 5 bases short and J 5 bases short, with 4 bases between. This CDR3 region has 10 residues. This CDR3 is CSAGDNEQFF. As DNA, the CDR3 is TGCAGTGCTGGGGACAATGAGCAGTTCTTC.

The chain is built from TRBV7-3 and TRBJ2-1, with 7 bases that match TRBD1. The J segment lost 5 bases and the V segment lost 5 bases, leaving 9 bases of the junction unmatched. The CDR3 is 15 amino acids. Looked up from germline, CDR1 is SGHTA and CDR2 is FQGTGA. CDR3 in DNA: TGTGCCAGCAGCACTAGGAGACAGGGAAACAATGAGCAGTTCTTC. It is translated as CASSTRRQGNNEQFF.

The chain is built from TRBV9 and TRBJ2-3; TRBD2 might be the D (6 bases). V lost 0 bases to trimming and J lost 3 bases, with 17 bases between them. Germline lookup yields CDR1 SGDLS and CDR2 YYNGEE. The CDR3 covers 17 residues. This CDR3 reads CASSVVGSGDGTDTQYF. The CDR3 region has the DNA TGTGCCAGCAGCGTAGTAGGCTCGGGAGACGGGACAGATACGCAGTATTTT. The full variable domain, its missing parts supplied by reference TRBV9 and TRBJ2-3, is DSGVTQTPKHLITATGQRVTLRCSPRSGDLSVYWYQQSLDQGLQFLIQYYNGEERAKGNILERFSAQQFPDLHSELNLSSLELGDSALYFCASSVVGSGDGTDTQYFGPGTRLTVL.

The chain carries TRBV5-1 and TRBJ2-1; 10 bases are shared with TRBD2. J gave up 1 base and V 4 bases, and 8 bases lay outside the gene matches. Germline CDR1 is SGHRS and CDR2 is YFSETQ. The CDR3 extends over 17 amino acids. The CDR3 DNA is TGCGCCAGCAGCCAGCTCATAGCGGGAGGATCCTACAATGAGCAGTTCTTC. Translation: CASSQLIAGGSYNEQFF.

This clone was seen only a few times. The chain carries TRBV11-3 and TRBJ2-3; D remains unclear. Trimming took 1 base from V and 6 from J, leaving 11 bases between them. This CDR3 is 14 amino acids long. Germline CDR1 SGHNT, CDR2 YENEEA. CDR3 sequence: CASSLGPSSDTQYF. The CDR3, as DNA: TGTGCCAGCAGCTTAGGCCCCTCATCCGATACGCAGTATTTT.

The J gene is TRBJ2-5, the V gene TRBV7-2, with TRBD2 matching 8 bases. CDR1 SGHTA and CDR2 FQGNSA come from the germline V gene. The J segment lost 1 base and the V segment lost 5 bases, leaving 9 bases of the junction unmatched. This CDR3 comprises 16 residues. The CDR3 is CASSPGTREFQETQYF. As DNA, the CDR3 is TGTGCCAGCAGCCCCGGGACTAGGGAATTCCAAGAGACCCAGTACTTC.

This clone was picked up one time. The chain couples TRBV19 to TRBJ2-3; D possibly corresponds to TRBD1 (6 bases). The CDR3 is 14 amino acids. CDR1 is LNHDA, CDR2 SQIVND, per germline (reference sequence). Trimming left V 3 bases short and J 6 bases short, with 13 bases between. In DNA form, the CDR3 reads TGTGCCAGTAGTATGAGACAGGCCCTGGATACGCAGTATTTT. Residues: CASSMRQALDTQYF.

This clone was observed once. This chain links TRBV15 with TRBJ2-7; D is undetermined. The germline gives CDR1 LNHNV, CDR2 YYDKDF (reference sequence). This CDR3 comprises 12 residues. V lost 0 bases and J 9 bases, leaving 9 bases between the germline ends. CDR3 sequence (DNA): TGTGCCACCAGCAGAGATCGGGCAGGGCAGTACTTC. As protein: CATSRDRAGQYF.

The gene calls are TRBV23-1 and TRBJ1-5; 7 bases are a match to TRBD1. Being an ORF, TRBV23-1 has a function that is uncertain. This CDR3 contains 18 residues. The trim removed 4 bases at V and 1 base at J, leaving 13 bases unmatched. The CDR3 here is CASSPKSRNRGSNQPQHF. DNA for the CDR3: TGCGCCAGCAGTCCCAAATCGCGCAACAGGGGAAGCAATCAGCCCCAGCATTTT.

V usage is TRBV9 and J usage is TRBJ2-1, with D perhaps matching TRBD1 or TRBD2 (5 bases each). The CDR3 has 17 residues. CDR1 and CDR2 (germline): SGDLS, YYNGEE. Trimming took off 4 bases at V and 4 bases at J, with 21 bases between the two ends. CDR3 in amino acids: CASSPVASWGKYNEQFF. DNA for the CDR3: TGTGCCAGCAGCCCCGTAGCCTCGTGGGGGAAATACAATGAGCAGTTCTTC.

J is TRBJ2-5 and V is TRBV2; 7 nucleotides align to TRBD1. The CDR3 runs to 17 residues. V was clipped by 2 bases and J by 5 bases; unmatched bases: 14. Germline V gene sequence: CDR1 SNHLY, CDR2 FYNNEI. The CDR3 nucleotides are TGTGCCAGCAGTGAAACAATTACAGGGGCTTTACGGGAGACCCAGTACTTC. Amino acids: CASSETITGALRETQYF.

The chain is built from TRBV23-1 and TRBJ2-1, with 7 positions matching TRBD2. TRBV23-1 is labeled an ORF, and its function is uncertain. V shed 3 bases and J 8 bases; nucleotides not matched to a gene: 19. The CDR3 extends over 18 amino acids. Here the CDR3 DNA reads TGCGCCAGCAGTCATATCAGTCTCTGGGGGGGACGAGGCGATGAGCAGTTCTTC. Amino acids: CASSHISLWGGRGDEQFF.

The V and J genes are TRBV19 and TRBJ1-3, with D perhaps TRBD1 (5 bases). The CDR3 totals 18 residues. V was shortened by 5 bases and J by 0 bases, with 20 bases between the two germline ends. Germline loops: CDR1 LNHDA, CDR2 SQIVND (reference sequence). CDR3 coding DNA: TGTGCCAGTAGTTTTGTCACGCGGGGACGGCTCTCTGGAAACACCATATATTTT. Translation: CASSFVTRGRLSGNTIYF.

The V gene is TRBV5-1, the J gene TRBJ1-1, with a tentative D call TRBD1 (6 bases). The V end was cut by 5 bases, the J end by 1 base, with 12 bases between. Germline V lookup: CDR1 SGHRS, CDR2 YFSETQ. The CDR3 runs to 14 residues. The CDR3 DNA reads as TGCGCCAGCAGTACCCCAGGGGAGAACACTGAAGCTTTCTTT. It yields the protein CASSTPGENTEAFF. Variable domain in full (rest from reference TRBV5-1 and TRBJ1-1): KAGVTQTPRYLIKTRGQQVTLSCSPISGHRSVSWYQQTPGQGLQFLFEYFSETQRNKGNFPGRFSGRQFSNSRSEMNVSTLELGDSALYLCASSTPGENTEAFFGQGTRLTVV.

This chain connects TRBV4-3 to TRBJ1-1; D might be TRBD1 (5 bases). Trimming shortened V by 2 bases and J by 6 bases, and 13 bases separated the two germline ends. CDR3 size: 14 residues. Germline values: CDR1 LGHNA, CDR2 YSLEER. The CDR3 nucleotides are TGCGCCAGCAGCCAAACTGAAGGGGCCGCTGAAGCTTTCTTT. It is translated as CASSQTEGAAEAFF.

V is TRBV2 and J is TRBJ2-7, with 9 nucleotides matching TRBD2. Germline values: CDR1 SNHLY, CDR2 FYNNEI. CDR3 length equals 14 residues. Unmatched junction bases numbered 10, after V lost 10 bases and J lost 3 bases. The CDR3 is CATARTSVNYEQYF. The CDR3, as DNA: TGTGCCACGGCCAGGACTAGCGTTAACTACGAGCAGTACTTC.

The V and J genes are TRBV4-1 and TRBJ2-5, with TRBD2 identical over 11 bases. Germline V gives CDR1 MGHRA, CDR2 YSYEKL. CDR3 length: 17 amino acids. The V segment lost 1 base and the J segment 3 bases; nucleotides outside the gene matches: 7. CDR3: CASSQAQRLAGKETQYF. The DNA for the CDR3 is TGCGCCAGCAGCCAAGCTCAGAGACTAGCGGGGAAAGAGACCCAGTACTTC.

The CDR3 spells CASRDVVRAGGAGSNQPQHF. The CDR3 coding sequence is TGTGCCAGTAGAGACGTCGTCCGGGCAGGGGGCGCGGGTAGCAATCAGCCCCAGCATTTT. The V call is TRBV19, the J call TRBJ1-5; 8 positions match TRBD1. With V trimmed by 6 bases and J by 0 bases, 19 bases remained unmatched. CDR1 is LNHDA and CDR2 is SQIVND in the germline V gene (reference sequence). The CDR3 is 20 residues long.

This chain's CDR3 is CASSQTGVLRGSEKLFF. CDR3 bases: TGTGCCAGCAGTCAGACGGGGGTTTTACGGGGTAGCGAAAAACTGTTTTTT. The chain combines TRBV28 with TRBJ1-4, with a tentative D call TRBD1 (5 bases). This CDR3 contains 17 residues. V shed 5 bases and J shed 8 bases, with 24 bases lying between them. Germline V gene sequence: CDR1 MDHEN, CDR2 SYDVKM.

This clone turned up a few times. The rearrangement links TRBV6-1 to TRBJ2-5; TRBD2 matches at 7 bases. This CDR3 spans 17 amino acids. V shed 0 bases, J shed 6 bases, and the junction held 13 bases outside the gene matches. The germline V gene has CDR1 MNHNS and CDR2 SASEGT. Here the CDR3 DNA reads TGTGCCAGCAGTGAAGCTGACGGGCGCCGGGGGGAGAAGACCCAGTACTTC. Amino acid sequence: CASSEADGRRGEKTQYF.